This T cell receptor (beta chain) was sequenced for a study of blood T cell repertoires in COVID-19. Study-wide context: Some COVID-19 samples were acute and others convalescent; all came from the United States, Italy and Spain.

Some clones are missing from TCRdb's copy, which holds only in-frame ones; the method was immunoSEQ multiplex PCR. The sample comprises 290,000 or so clones, approximately 86% of which are singletons, and less than 2.5% rests with the top ten. J was trimmed by 4 bases and V by 2 bases; bases with no gene match: 8. CDR3 length: 17 residues. Per germline, CDR1 SGHTA and CDR2 FQGTGA. The sequencing input was peripheral blood. The chain couples TRBV7-3 to TRBJ2-2; the match to TRBD2 covers 9 bases. This clonotype originated in a man younger than 35 with active or convalescent COVID-19. CDR3 sequence (DNA): TGTGCCAGCAGCTTATTGGCGGGAGGGCGTCTCACCGGGGAGCTGTTTTTT. Encoded protein: CASSLLAGGRLTGELFF. The full variable domain, completed using reference TRBV7-3 and TRBJ2-2, is GAGVSQTPSNKVTEKGKYVELRCDPISGHTALYWYRQSLGQGPEFLIYFQGTGAADDSGLPNDRFFAVRPEGSVSTLKIQRTERGDSAVYLCASSLLAGGRLTGELFFGEGSRLTVL.